The entry that follows covers one TCR beta chain sequence. The data are from a study of blood T cell repertoires in COVID-19. The CDR3 has 13 residues. The V and J ends lost 5 bases and 7 bases, in that order; junction bases with no gene match: 2. From germline, CDR1 is SGHVS and CDR2 FQNEAQ. Using immunoSEQ multiplex PCR, the repertoire was profiled, and TCRdb retains in-frame clones only, with some absent. The sample consists of fewer than 250,000 clones, about 88% of them appearing once. The rearrangement links TRBV7-8 to TRBJ2-2; the match to TRBD1 covers 9 bases. This receptor was obtained from a man in his sixties with acute or convalescent COVID-19. Sequenced input: peripheral blood. CDR3 sequence: CASSQTGGGELFF. CDR3 nucleotide sequence: TGTGCCAGCAGCCAGACAGGGGGCGGGGAGCTGTTTTTT.